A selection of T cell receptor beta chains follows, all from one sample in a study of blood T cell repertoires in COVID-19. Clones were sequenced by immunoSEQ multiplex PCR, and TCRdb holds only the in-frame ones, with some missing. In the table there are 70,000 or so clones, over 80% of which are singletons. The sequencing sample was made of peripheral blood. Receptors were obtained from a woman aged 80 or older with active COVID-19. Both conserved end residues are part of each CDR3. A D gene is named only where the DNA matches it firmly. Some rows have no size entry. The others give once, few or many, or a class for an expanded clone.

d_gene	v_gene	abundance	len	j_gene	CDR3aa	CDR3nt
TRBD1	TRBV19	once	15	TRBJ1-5	CASSIRGQGFQPQHF	TGTGCCAGTAGCATTAGGGGACAGGGGTTTCAGCCCCAGCATTTT
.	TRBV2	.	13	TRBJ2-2	CASSTENTGELFF	TGTGCCAGCTCGACAGAGAACACCGGGGAGCTGTTTTTT
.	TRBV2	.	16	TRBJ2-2	CASSEAPAANTGELFF	TGTGCCAGCAGTGAAGCGCCCGCGGCGAACACCGGGGAGCTGTTTTTT
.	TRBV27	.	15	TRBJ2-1	CASSQDFGSYNEQFF	TGTGCCAGCAGTCAAGACTTCGGCTCCTACAATGAGCAGTTCTTC
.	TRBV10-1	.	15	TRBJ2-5	CASDRTTQYQETQYF	TGCGCCAGTGACAGAACCACCCAGTACCAAGAGACCCAGTACTTC
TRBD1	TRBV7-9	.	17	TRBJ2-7	CASSFPRDRYLSYEQYF	TGTGCCAGCAGCTTTCCTCGGGACAGGTACCTCTCCTACGAGCAGTACTTC
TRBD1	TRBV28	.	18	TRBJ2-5	CASSTTTPGQGARETQYF	TGTGCCAGCAGCACCACAACCCCGGGACAGGGGGCGCGGGAGACCCAGTACTTC
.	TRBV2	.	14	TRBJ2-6	CASGRGSGANVLTF	TGTGCCAGCGGCAGGGGCTCTGGGGCCAACGTCCTGACTTTC
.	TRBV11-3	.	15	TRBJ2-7	CASSLGREPSYEQYF	TGTGCCAGCAGCTTAGGACGGGAGCCTTCCTACGAGCAGTACTTC
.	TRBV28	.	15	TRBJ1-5	CASSLYRDNNQPQHF	TGTGCCAGCAGTTTATACCGGGACAACAATCAGCCCCAGCATTTT
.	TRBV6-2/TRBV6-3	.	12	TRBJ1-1	CASSYSGGEAFF	TGTGCCAGCAGTTACTCAGGGGGTGAGGCTTTCTTT
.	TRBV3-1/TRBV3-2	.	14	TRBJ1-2	CASTWSSANYGYTF	TGTGCCAGCACCTGGTCCAGCGCTAACTATGGCTACACCTTC
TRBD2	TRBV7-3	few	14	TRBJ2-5	CASSLSGGLETQYF	TGTGCCAGCAGCCTCTCGGGGGGACTAGAGACCCAGTACTTC
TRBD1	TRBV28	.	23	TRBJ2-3	CASSLSLVVSRDRDLAGTDTQYF	TGTGCCAGCAGTTTATCGCTTGTGGTGTCGCGGGACAGGGACCTAGCCGGCACAGATACGCAGTATTTT
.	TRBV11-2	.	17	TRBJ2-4	CASSLNRDVLAKNIQYF	TGTGCCAGCAGCCTGAATCGAGATGTTCTAGCCAAAAACATTCAGTACTTC
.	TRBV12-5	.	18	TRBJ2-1	CASGSEYNGWSSYNEQFF	TGTGCTAGTGGTTCCGAATATAATGGGTGGAGCTCCTACAATGAGCAGTTCTTC
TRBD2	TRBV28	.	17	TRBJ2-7	CASNSGGFTGTAGEQYF	TGTGCCAGCAATAGCGGGGGGTTTACAGGGACCGCGGGGGAGCAGTACTTC
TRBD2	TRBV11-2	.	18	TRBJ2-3	CASSLVVRGGRGTDTQYF	TGTGCCAGCAGCTTAGTAGTGAGGGGCGGGAGGGGGACAGATACGCAGTATTTT
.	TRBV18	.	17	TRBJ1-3	CASSPALTALSGNTIYF	TGTGCCAGCTCACCTGCACTTACTGCCCTCTCTGGAAACACCATATATTTT
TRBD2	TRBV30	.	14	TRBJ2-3	CAWSASGSADTQYF	TGTGCCTGGAGTGCCAGCGGGAGTGCCGATACGCAGTATTTT
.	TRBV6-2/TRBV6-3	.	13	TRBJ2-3	CASSRTRESQQYF	TGTGCCAGCAGTCGAACCCGGGAGTCCCAACAGTATTTT
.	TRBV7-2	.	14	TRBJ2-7	CASSFGGITYEQYF	TGTGCCAGCAGCTTCGGCGGAATTACCTACGAGCAGTACTTC
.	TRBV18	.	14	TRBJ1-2	CASSATGGNYGYTF	TGTGCCAGCTCAGCGACGGGGGGGAACTATGGCTACACCTTC
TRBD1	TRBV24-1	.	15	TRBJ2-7	CATSDTGTGVYEQYF	TGTGCCACCAGTGATACCGGGACAGGGGTCTACGAGCAGTACTTC
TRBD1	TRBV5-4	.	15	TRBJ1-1	CASSLAQTGGTEAFF	TGTGCCAGCAGCTTGGCCCAGACAGGGGGCACTGAAGCTTTCTTT
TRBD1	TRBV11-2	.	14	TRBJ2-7	CASSLGAGGSEQYF	TGTGCCAGCAGCTTAGGTGCAGGGGGCTCCGAGCAGTACTTC
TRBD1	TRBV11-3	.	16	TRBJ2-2	CASSLGGQGNTGELFF	TGTGCCAGCAGCCTCGGGGGACAGGGGAACACCGGGGAGCTGTTTTTT
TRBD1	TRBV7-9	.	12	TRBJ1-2	CASSKPGGGYTF	TGTGCCAGCAGCAAGCCAGGGGGCGGCTACACCTTC
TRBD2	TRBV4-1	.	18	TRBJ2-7	CASSQDLPAGVWSYEQYF	TGCGCCAGCAGCCAAGATCTTCCAGCGGGAGTCTGGTCCTACGAGCAGTACTTC
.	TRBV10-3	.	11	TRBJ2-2	CAIRRGWELFF	TGTGCCATCAGACGGGGATGGGAGCTGTTTTTT
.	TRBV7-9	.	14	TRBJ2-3	CASSFSGSTDTQYF	TGTGCCAGCAGCTTCAGCGGGAGCACAGATACGCAGTATTTT
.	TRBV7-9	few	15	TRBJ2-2	CASSSGQTNTGELFF	TGTGCCAGCAGCTCCGGACAGACGAACACCGGGGAGCTGTTTTTT
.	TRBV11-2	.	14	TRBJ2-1	CASSLSASYNEQFF	TGTGCCAGCAGCCTGAGTGCCTCCTACAATGAGCAGTTCTTC
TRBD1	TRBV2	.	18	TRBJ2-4	CASRPGQGTQGGGNIQYF	TGTGCCAGCAGGCCGGGACAGGGGACCCAAGGTGGCGGAAACATTCAGTACTTC
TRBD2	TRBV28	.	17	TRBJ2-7	CASSLARLAGKDYEQYF	TGTGCCAGCAGTTTGGCCCGTCTAGCGGGAAAGGACTACGAGCAGTACTTC
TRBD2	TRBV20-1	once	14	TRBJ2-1	CSASAGLAGDEQFF	TGCAGTGCTAGTGCGGGACTAGCGGGAGATGAGCAGTTCTTC
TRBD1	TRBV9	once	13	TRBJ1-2	CASSQDRGRGYTF	TGTGCCAGCAGCCAGGACAGGGGGCGCGGCTACACCTTC
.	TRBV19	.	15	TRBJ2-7	CASSTPGWQSYEQYF	TGTGCCAGTAGTACCCCAGGGTGGCAGTCCTACGAGCAGTACTTC
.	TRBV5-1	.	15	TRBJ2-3	CASSLVHPGTDTQYF	TGCGCCAGCAGCCTTGTACACCCTGGCACAGATACGCAGTATTTT
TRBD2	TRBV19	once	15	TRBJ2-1	CASSGLVGSYNEQFF	TGTGCCAGTAGTGGACTAGTTGGGTCCTACAATGAGCAGTTCTTC
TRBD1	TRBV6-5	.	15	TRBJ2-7	CASISGGGGSYEQYF	TGTGCCAGCATCTCAGGGGGCGGCGGCTCCTACGAGCAGTACTTC
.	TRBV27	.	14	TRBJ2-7	CASRPGVLAYEQYF	TGTGCCAGCAGGCCGGGAGTCCTTGCCTACGAGCAGTACTTC
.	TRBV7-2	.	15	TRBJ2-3	CASSQDTSRTDTQYF	TGTGCCAGCAGCCAGGACACTAGCAGGACAGATACGCAGTATTTT
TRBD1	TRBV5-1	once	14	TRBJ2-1	CASSLGTDYNEQFF	TGCGCCAGCAGCTTAGGGACAGATTACAATGAGCAGTTCTTC
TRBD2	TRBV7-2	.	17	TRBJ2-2	CASSSLAGGPGTGELFF	TGTGCCAGCAGCAGTCTAGCGGGAGGGCCGGGCACCGGGGAGCTGTTTTTT
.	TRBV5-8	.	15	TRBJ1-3	CASSPGQISGNTIYF	TGTGCCAGCAGCCCCGGACAGATCTCTGGAAACACCATATATTTT
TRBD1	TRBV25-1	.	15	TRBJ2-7	CASLPAGQGRYEQYF	TGTGCCAGCCTCCCTGCGGGACAGGGGAGATACGAGCAGTACTTC
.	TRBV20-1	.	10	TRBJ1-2	CSAQGYGYTF	TGCAGTGCACAGGGATATGGCTACACCTTC
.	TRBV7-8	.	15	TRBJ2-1	CASSLAPGTHNEQFF	TGTGCCAGCAGCTTAGCACCCGGGACTCACAATGAGCAGTTCTTC
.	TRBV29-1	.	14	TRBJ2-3	CSVVEGAVTDTQYF	TGCAGCGTCGTGGAGGGAGCGGTCACAGATACGCAGTATTTT
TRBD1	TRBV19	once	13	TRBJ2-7	CASSTRDRGEQYF	TGTGCCAGTAGTACCCGGGACAGGGGCGAGCAGTACTTC
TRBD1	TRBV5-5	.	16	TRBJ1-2	CASSTYRGVANYGYTF	TGTGCCAGCAGCACCTACAGGGGGGTAGCTAACTATGGCTACACCTTC